The present T cell receptor beta chain was sequenced within a study of response to subunit inactivated influenza vaccine. The V gene end was trimmed by 5 bases and the J gene end by 7 bases; junction bases not matched to a gene: 9. The CDR3 extends over 14 amino acids. Germline V gene data show CDR1 as SGHTA and CDR2 as FQGNSA. TCRdb re-analysed the RT-PCR reads in MiXCR, keeping a single row per CDR3 protein. This table holds 500,000 or so distinct CDR3 sequences, approximately 17% found once. Sequencing was performed on CD4+ T cells sorted from PBMCs, taken 23 months after vaccination. This chain joins TRBV7-2 and TRBJ1-2; TRBD1 agrees at 8 bases. This sequence was found in a man between 45 and 75 years old who received an inactivated influenza vaccine. CDR3 protein: CASSPDRGKGGYTF. For the CDR3, the DNA is TGTGCCAGCAGCCCCGACAGGGGTAAGGGTGGCTACACCTTC.